The T cell receptor (beta chain) under discussion was sequenced for a study of vaccination and CD4 T cells after COVID-19. Study in general: Drawing of post-COVID samples took place a median roughly 97 days after diagnosis (range 35 to 161). Samples were collected from a few convalescent patients on day 14 and on days 161 to 241 after vaccination.

A note on this clonotype: The target antigen is unknown.

Sample time point: late sampling 161 to 241 days after vaccination in a few convalescent patients. As to treatment: approximately 11-day PBMC culture with coronavirus spike peptide pools or control peptides (ViraFEST assay). In the ViraFEST assay, peptide-pool expansion preceded TCR sequencing of expanded clonotypes. V lost 6 bases and J lost 4, with 13 bases in between. CDR1 and CDR2 (germline): MNHNS, SASEGT. The CDR3 is 14 residues long. Oncomine TCR Beta short-read sequencing was applied to DNA from cultured CD4+ T cells. Cultures of CD4+ T cells served as the source for extracting genomic DNA. TCRdb called the PCR reads again in MiXCR, with one record for every CDR3 protein. Of about 24,000 distinct CDR3 sequences in the sample, under 50% are singletons; the top ten hold 3.5% to 5%.

The chain couples TRBV6-1 to TRBJ1-5; no firm D call. The source is a human donor who had recovered from COVID-19. The starting material was CD4+ T cells from blood, cultured in vitro, obtained about 7 months after SARS-CoV-2 vaccination. This CDR3 reads CASSFMTANQPQHF. CDR3 bases: TGTGCCAGCAGCTTCATGACGGCAAATCAGCCCCAGCATTTT.